These 20 T cell receptor beta chains were all obtained from the same sample, sequenced in a study of cytomegalovirus exposure and HLA in healthy donors. A multiplex PCR was run with 60 Vbeta primers and 13 Jbeta primers. Data came from immunoSEQ multiplex PCR; TCRdb stores just in-frame clones and leaves some out. The sample carries 90,000 to 120,000 clones, around two thirds recorded once. The material sequenced was PBMCs. The receptors originated from a man aged 30-40 years in good health and CMV-seropositive.

The rearrangement uses TRBV5-4 and TRBJ1-2; TRBD1 is a possible D gene (5 bases). The CDR3 covers 14 residues. The V gene lost 0 bases and the J gene lost 2 bases, with 8 bases spanning the gap. Germline V lookup: CDR1 SGHNT, CDR2 YYREEE (reference sequence). The CDR3 DNA reads TGTGCCAGCAGCTTGGGCGGGGGGAACTATGGCTACACCTTC. It is translated as CASSLGGGNYGYTF.

The chain's CDR3 is CASSHPHRAGTEAFF. The DNA of the CDR3 is TGCGCCAGCAGTCACCCCCACAGGGCCGGCACTGAAGCTTTCTTT. V usage is TRBV23-1 and J usage is TRBJ1-1; TRBD1 is a possible D gene (6 bases). TRBV23-1 is an ORF, with its function uncertain. V lost 3 bases and J lost 4, with 15 bases in between. The CDR3 is made up of 15 amino acids.

This chain uses TRBV19 with TRBJ2-2; 8 nucleotides align to TRBD2. With V trimmed by 1 base and J by 5 bases, 3 bases remained unmatched. The CDR3 sequence is 15 residues long. The germline gives CDR1 LNHDA, CDR2 SQIVND (reference sequence). CDR3 residues: CASSIGGGGTGELFF. The CDR3 DNA sequence: TGTGCCAGTAGTATAGGCGGCGGGGGGACCGGGGAGCTGTTTTTT.

In this sample, this clone turned up a few times. This chain links TRBV5-1 with TRBJ2-5; perhaps TRBD2 as D (5 bases). The length of the CDR3 is 14 residues. Trimming took off 4 bases at V and 1 base at J, with 11 bases between the two ends. Looked up from germline, CDR1 is SGHRS and CDR2 is YFSETQ. The CDR3 spells CASSAGMLQETQYF. The CDR3 DNA reads as TGCGCCAGCAGCGCCGGGATGCTCCAAGAGACCCAGTACTTC.

The CDR3 DNA is TGCGCCAGCAGCCAAGATCTAGCGAACTACAATGAGCAGTTCTTC. Translated: CASSQDLANYNEQFF. This rearrangement joins TRBV4-1 to TRBJ2-1; possibly TRBD2 for D (6 bases). This CDR3 has 15 amino acids. Germline loops: CDR1 MGHRA, CDR2 YSYEKL. V gave up 0 bases and J gave up 3 bases, with 9 bases separating them.

This clone was observed a few times. The chain employs TRBV10-3 and TRBJ1-2; D call uncertain. V lost 2 bases and J 0 bases, leaving 7 bases between the germline ends. Per the germline V gene, CDR1 is ENHRY and CDR2 is SYGVKD. This CDR3 is built from 14 residues. The chain's CDR3 is CAISETESNYGYTF. CDR3 DNA: TGTGCCATCAGTGAGACAGAATCTAACTATGGCTACACCTTC.

The rearrangement links TRBV2 to TRBJ1-4; D gene unclear. The CDR3 is 12 amino acids. The germline CDR1 and CDR2 sequences are SNHLY and FYNNEI. The V and J ends lost 5 bases and 1 base respectively, with 2 bases between them. The CDR3 here is CASSQTNEKLFF. The CDR3 DNA reads TGTGCCAGCAGTCAAACTAATGAAAAACTGTTTTTT. Looking up the rest from reference TRBV2 and TRBJ1-4 gives the full variable domain: EPEVTQTPSHQVTQMGQEVILRCVPISNHLYFYWYRQILGQKVEFLVSFYNNEISEKSEIFDDQFSVERPDGSNFTLKIRSTKLEDSAMYFCASSQTNEKLFFGSGTQLSVL.

The chain joins TRBV6-5 to TRBJ2-7; tentative D call: TRBD1 (6 bases). The germline V and J ends were trimmed by 5 bases and 0 bases, with 14 bases remaining between them. The CDR3 extends over 15 amino acids. CDR1 and CDR2 (germline): MNHEY, SVGAGI. The CDR3 DNA reads TGTGCCAGCAGTCTGTTGGGGGCGAGCTCCTACGAGCAGTACTTC. Encoded protein: CASSLLGASSYEQYF.

The J gene is TRBJ2-7, the V gene TRBV7-9; D is possibly TRBD1 (7 bases). V dropped 5 bases and J dropped 2 bases, with 10 bases sitting between them. From germline, CDR1 is SEHNR and CDR2 FQNEAQ (reference sequence). The CDR3 is 13 residues long. CDR3 in amino acids: CASSAGQPYEQYF. For the CDR3, the DNA is TGTGCCAGCAGCGCGGGACAGCCCTACGAGCAGTACTTC.

In regard to this clone: Other DNA sequences of this sample code for an identical CDR3. This chain joins TRBV6-5 and TRBJ2-3; maybe TRBD2 (5 bases). CDR3 length: 15 amino acids. Germline V gene lookup returns CDR1 MNHEY and CDR2 SVGAGI. The V and J ends lost 6 bases and 1 base respectively, with 14 bases between them. CDR3 in amino acids: CASSLRGEGTDTQYF. The CDR3 DNA reads TGTGCCAGCAGCCTCCGGGGAGAGGGCACAGATACGCAGTATTTT.

This clone was seen a handful of times. V and J are TRBV7-9 and TRBJ2-7, with D possibly being TRBD2 (5 bases). There are 14 residues in the CDR3. CDR1 SEHNR and CDR2 FQNEAQ come from the germline V gene (reference sequence). V lost 2 bases and J lost 1, with 9 bases in between. The DNA for the CDR3 is TGTGCCAGCAGCTTAAGATGGACTTCCTACGAGCAGTACTTC. As protein: CASSLRWTSYEQYF.

The CDR3 region is CASSWSGFDGYTF. The DNA for the CDR3 is TGCGCCAGCAGCTGGTCAGGCTTCGATGGCTACACCTTC. The chain carries TRBV5-1 and TRBJ1-2, with D unclear. Per germline, CDR1 SGHRS and CDR2 YFSETQ. Trimming took 3 bases from V and 6 from J, leaving 12 bases between them. The CDR3 totals 13 residues.

The chain uses TRBV9 and TRBJ2-3, with 10 bases that match TRBD2. This CDR3 has 15 amino acids. Germline trimming cut 4 bases from V and 2 bases from J; bases unmatched to any gene: 4. Germline V CDR1 and CDR2: SGDLS, YYNGEE. Written as DNA, the CDR3 is TGTGCCAGCAGCACTAGCGGGGCGGCCACAGATACGCAGTATTTT. Amino acid sequence: CASSTSGAATDTQYF.

The gene calls are TRBV5-4 and TRBJ2-1; 13 positions agree with TRBD2. CDR1 and CDR2 from the germline V gene are SGHNT and YYREEE (reference sequence). Unmatched junction bases numbered 6, after V lost 4 bases and J lost 2 bases. The CDR3 has 17 residues. CDR3 in amino acids: CASSAGLAGTPYNEQFF. The CDR3 DNA reads as TGTGCCAGCAGCGCGGGACTAGCGGGGACTCCCTACAATGAGCAGTTCTTC.

The chain combines TRBV18 with TRBJ1-1; 9 bases map to TRBD1. Trimming at V came to 1 base and at J to 7 bases, leaving 4 bases not matched to a gene. Germline values: CDR1 KGHSH, CDR2 LQKENI. The CDR3 covers 14 residues. The CDR3 nucleotides read TGTGCCAGCTCACCACAGGCGGACAGGGGTGAAGCTTTCTTT. It translates to CASSPQADRGEAFF.

V gene TRBV19 combines with J gene TRBJ1-2, with 9 positions matching TRBD1. The CDR3 spans 16 residues. V trimming: 5 bases; J trimming: 0 bases; junction bases outside the gene matches: 7. CDR1 and CDR2 (germline): LNHDA, SQIVND (reference sequence). The DNA for the CDR3 is TGTGCCAGTAGTTCCGGACAGGGGATCTCTAACTATGGCTACACCTTC. Protein sequence: CASSSGQGISNYGYTF.

This clone was picked up one time. The chain joins TRBV5-4 to TRBJ2-7; D is ambiguous. Germline assignment: CDR1 SGHNT and CDR2 YYREEE (reference sequence). V was pared by 3 bases and J by 5 bases, with 9 bases between. CDR3 length equals 12 residues. As DNA, the CDR3 is TGTGCCAGCAGCTATTTGGGCGACGAGCAGTACTTC. Its translation is CASSYLGDEQYF. The variable domain in full, completed from reference TRBV5-4 and TRBJ2-7, reads ETGVTQSPTHLIKTRGQQVTLRCSSQSGHNTVSWYQQALGQGPQFIFQYYREEENGRGNFPPRFSGLQFPNYSSELNVNALELDDSALYLCASSYLGDEQYFGPGTRLTVT.

The table lists this clone with a few counts. The V call is TRBV5-1, the J call TRBJ2-2, with 8 bases identical to TRBD1. Germline CDR1 reads SGHRS; CDR2 reads YFSETQ. CDR3 length equals 19 residues. Trimming took 2 bases from V and 3 from J; bases not matched to a gene: 15. CDR3 amino acids: CASSLSETGEYYDTGELFF. For the CDR3, the DNA is TGCGCCAGCAGCTTATCAGAGACAGGGGAGTATTACGACACCGGGGAGCTGTTTTTT.

The J gene is TRBJ1-3, the V gene TRBV7-2; D perhaps matches TRBD1 (5 bases). V was cut by 5 bases and J by 0 bases, with 14 bases left in between. This CDR3 spans 16 amino acids. CDR1 is SGHTA and CDR2 is FQGNSA in the germline V gene. The CDR3 sequence: CASSGPGTYSGNTIYF. The CDR3 DNA reads TGTGCCAGCAGCGGGCCCGGGACTTACTCTGGAAACACCATATATTTT.

CDR3 sequence (DNA): TGCGCCAGCAGCCATAGCGGGGACAATGAGCAGTTCTTC. Its protein is CASSHSGDNEQFF. The V and J genes are TRBV4-1 and TRBJ2-1; 8 bases map to TRBD2. The ends lost 3 bases at V and 5 bases at J; junction bases unmatched: 0. There are 13 residues in the CDR3. Per the germline V gene, CDR1 is MGHRA and CDR2 is YSYEKL.